Listed here are 5 T cell receptor beta chains from one sample, sequenced in a study of cytomegalovirus exposure and HLA in healthy donors. The PCR employed 60 Vbeta primers together with 13 Jbeta primers. The method was immunoSEQ multiplex PCR; TCRdb's version includes in-frame clones alone and lacks a portion of them. The sample lists about 97,000 clones, 75% to 90% occurring once. Sequenced sample: PBMCs. These TCRs come from a man aged 25-40 years in good health and CMV-seronegative.

The chain's CDR3 is CASMTHRDTYGYTF. The DNA for the CDR3 is TGTGCCAGCATGACACACCGGGACACCTATGGCTACACCTTC. This chain connects TRBV28 to TRBJ1-2; a weak D match, TRBD1 (6 bases). This CDR3 contains 14 residues. Looked up from germline, CDR1 is MDHEN and CDR2 is SYDVKM. V lost 7 bases to trimming and J lost 4 bases, with 16 bases between them.

The chain couples TRBV30 to TRBJ2-5; maybe TRBD1 (6 bases). The J call may be incorrect, as the DNA end agrees better with TRBJ2-7. Germline V lookup: CDR1 GTSNPN, CDR2 SVGIG (reference sequence). The CDR3 consists of 19 residues. The CDR3 nucleotides read TGTGCCTGGAGTGTCTTCCGAACCATCCCGGGACACTCACCCTACGAGCAGTACTTC. This translates into CAWSVFRTIPGHSPYEQYF.

V is TRBV11-2 and J is TRBJ1-3, with D hard to call. Germline V gene sequence: CDR1 SGHAT, CDR2 FQNNGV. V was clipped by 0 bases and J by 0 bases, with 9 bases between them. The CDR3 extends over 16 amino acids. Written as DNA, the CDR3 is TGTGCCAGCAGCTTAGAGGAGGGAATCTCTGGAAACACCATATATTTT. It yields the protein CASSLEEGISGNTIYF. Full variable domain (remainder filled in from reference TRBV11-2 and TRBJ1-3): EAGVAQSPRYKIIEKRQSVAFWCNPISGHATLYWYQQILGQGPKLLIQFQNNGVVDDSQLPKDRFSAERLKGVDSTLKIQPAKLEDSAVYLCASSLEEGISGNTIYFGEGSWLTVV.

V and J are TRBV5-4 and TRBJ2-3, with TRBD2 matching over 9 bases. CDR1 is SGHNT, CDR2 YYREEE, per germline (reference sequence). The CDR3 spans 17 residues. Losses at the gene ends were 3 bases for V and 4 bases for J; bases not matched to a gene: 12. The CDR3 coding sequence is TGTGCCAGCAGCTCCGGGGGCGGGGGGGTCCGTCCAGATACGCAGTATTTT. Amino acids: CASSSGGGGVRPDTQYF.

The chain combines TRBV27 with TRBJ2-5; 8 bases map to TRBD2. This CDR3 is 14 amino acids long. Germline CDR1 MNHEY, CDR2 SMNVEV (reference sequence). The V gene end was trimmed by 4 bases and the J gene end by 5 bases; junction bases not matched to a gene: 6. CDR3 bases: TGTGCCAGCAGTTCTTTAGCGGGGAGGGAGACCCAGTACTTC. Encoded protein: CASSSLAGRETQYF.